This TCR beta chain originates from a study of cytomegalovirus exposure and HLA in healthy donors. The wider study: Early released data had tens of millions of unique TCRs, all coming from HLA-typed donors. Broader study findings: Later genetic work tied a missense DCLRE1C variant to beta-chain V and J trimming.

The study ran its PCR with 60 Vbeta and 13 Jbeta primers. Assay used: immunoSEQ multiplex PCR; TCRdb lists only in-frame clones, some missing. The sample consists of tens of thousands of clones, 75% to 80% of them appearing once. This CDR3 is 17 amino acids long. J lost 2 bases, V lost 3 bases, and 8 bases had no gene match. From germline, CDR1 is PRHDT and CDR2 FYEKMQ (reference sequence). On this clone: Its specificity is not known.

The chain couples TRBV13 to TRBJ2-2, with TRBD2 matching over 8 bases. Sequencing used PBMCs. The receptor comes from a female donor in good health and CMV-seronegative. The CDR3 DNA reads as TGTGCCAGCAGCTTTGGTATGGCGGGGGGCAACACCGGGGAGCTGTTTTTT. Residues: CASSFGMAGGNTGELFF.